The source of this T cell receptor (beta chain) is a study of cytomegalovirus exposure and HLA in healthy donors. Study-level results: About 87% or about 30% of the time was how often most TCR beta V segments were productive, according to an earlier analysis. The study reported that TCR beta sequences accurately predicted HLA-A and HLA-B alleles in most subjects.

Germline CDR1 is SNHLY and CDR2 is FYNNEI. Trimming removed 4 bases from V and 2 bases from J, with 18 bases in between. The CDR3 contains 17 residues. The PCR had 60 Vbeta and 13 Jbeta primers. Using immunoSEQ multiplex PCR, the repertoire was profiled, and TCRdb retains in-frame clones only, with some absent. The sample has fewer than 150,000 clones; 67% are singletons. Comment on this clone: Its antigen remains unknown.

V gene TRBV2 combines with J gene TRBJ1-5, with D perhaps matching TRBD1 (6 bases). Sequencing used PBMCs. This TCR derives from a man younger than 35 in good health and CMV-seropositive. CDR3 DNA: TGTGCCAGCAGTGCCAACAGGGCCCCCGGGGGCAATCAGCCCCAGCATTTT. It specifies CASSANRAPGGNQPQHF.